These 13 T cell receptor beta chains were sequenced from one sample in a study of regulatory T cells in long-lasting Graves disease (dated by TCRdb to the early 2020s). The time point label here, explained by the study, means: persistent/refractory GD, antithyroid drugs over 5 years with positive TRAb. For both TCR sequencing and RNA sequencing, RNA was extracted from PBMCs using TRIzol. The library was produced with multiplex PCR. Sequencing used an Illumina HiSeq 4000. TCR beta libraries were built with iRepertoire HTBI primers and Arm-PCR amplification of CDR3 regions. TCRdb handled the public reads itself, with Q25 trimming in fastp and clone calling in MiXCR, and kept productive beta chains. Each entry is one CDR3 protein sequence, shown with its most common DNA and genes. This sample lists roughly 450,000 distinct CDR3 sequences; roughly a quarter were detected once. The top ten constitute roughly 26% of the sample.

The material was peripheral blood mononuclear cells (PBMCs), obtained when the disease was refractory, from a patient treated with antithyroid drugs. These receptors were collected from a female donor with Graves disease.

V usage is TRBV20-1 and J usage is TRBJ2-7; 11 nucleotides align to TRBD2. V was pared by 4 bases and J by 0 bases, with 2 bases of the junction left unmatched. This CDR3 region has 14 residues. The germline V gene has CDR1 DFQATT and CDR2 SNEGSKA (reference sequence). This chain's CDR3 is CSATGTSGSYEQYF. CDR3 in DNA: TGCAGTGCTACAGGGACTAGCGGCTCCTACGAGCAGTACTTC.

This clonotype has at least ten counts. The chain recombines TRBV2 with TRBJ1-6, with D unclear. V lost 6 bases and J 7 bases, leaving 13 bases between the germline ends. The CDR3 is 14 amino acids. Germline CDR1 SNHLY, CDR2 FYNNEI. CDR3 sequence: CASRQTRENSPLHF. The CDR3, as DNA: TGTGCCAGCAGACAGACGCGGGAGAATTCACCCCTCCACTTT. The full variable domain, in which reference TRBV2 and TRBJ1-6 provide the parts outside the CDR3, is EPEVTQTPSHQVTQMGQEVILRCVPISNHLYFYWYRQILGQKVEFLVSFYNNEISEKSEIFDDQFSVERPDGSNFTLKIRSTKLEDSAMYFCASRQTRENSPLHFGNGTRLTVT.

This chain connects TRBV20-1 to TRBJ1-4; tentative D call: TRBD1 (5 bases). Between the trimmed V and J ends, which lost 0 bases and 4 bases, there was a span of 12 bases. Germline assignment: CDR1 DFQATT and CDR2 SNEGSKA (reference sequence). There are 15 residues in the CDR3. In nucleotides, the CDR3 is TGCAGTGCTAGAGATTCGGGGGGAGATAATGAAAAACTGTTTTTT. Translation gives CSARDSGGDNEKLFF.

This clonotype has more than one count but fewer than ten. The chain combines TRBV5-1 with TRBJ2-7; 7 nucleotides match TRBD2. This CDR3 comprises 14 residues. V lost 7 bases and J lost 2; bases outside the gene matches: 9. The germline V gene encodes CDR1 SGHRS and CDR2 YFSETQ. The CDR3 DNA sequence: TGCGCCAGCTTCGGGACTATCGTACCCTACGAGCAGTACTTC. This gives the protein CASFGTIVPYEQYF.

This chain uses TRBV9 with TRBJ2-7; D unclear. Germline lookup yields CDR1 SGDLS and CDR2 YYNGEE. The V gene lost 4 bases and the J gene lost 2 bases, with 13 bases spanning the gap. The CDR3 covers 14 residues. CDR3 sequence: CASSPGPKTYEQYF. The DNA of the CDR3 is TGTGCCAGCAGCCCCGGCCCTAAGACCTACGAGCAGTACTTC. The whole variable domain, remainder taken from reference TRBV9 and TRBJ2-7, is DSGVTQTPKHLITATGQRVTLRCSPRSGDLSVYWYQQSLDQGLQFLIQYYNGEERAKGNILERFSAQQFPDLHSELNLSSLELGDSALYFCASSPGPKTYEQYFGPGTRLTVT.

The V gene is TRBV19, the J gene TRBJ1-5, with D tentatively TRBD1 (5 bases). The germline V gene encodes CDR1 LNHDA and CDR2 SQIVND (reference sequence). The germline V and J ends were trimmed by 10 bases and 3 bases, with 13 bases remaining between them. The CDR3 consists of 13 residues. The CDR3 bases are TGTGCCACAAATGACGGACACAATCAGCCCCAGCATTTT. Its translation is CATNDGHNQPQHF.

J is TRBJ2-5 and V is TRBV5-1; D gene unclear. V shed 5 bases and J shed 3 bases, with 14 bases lying between them. There are 14 residues in the CDR3. The V gene's germline CDR1 is SGHRS and CDR2 YFSETQ. The CDR3 is CASSLMDGEETQYF. The DNA of the CDR3 is TGCGCCAGCAGTTTGATGGACGGAGAAGAGACCCAGTACTTC.

DNA for the CDR3: TGTGCCAGCAGCTTAGCCGAAGCGGGGTCGAAAAATGAGCAGTTCTTC. Protein product: CASSLAEAGSKNEQFF. The chain joins TRBV7-6 to TRBJ2-1; the match to TRBD2 covers 7 bases. CDR3 length equals 16 residues. The J segment lost 7 bases and the V segment lost 0 bases, leaving 9 bases of the junction unmatched. Germline CDR1 is SGHVS and CDR2 is FNYEAQ.

This clonotype was seen ten or more times. The V and J genes are TRBV7-3 and TRBJ1-1; 9 nucleotides align to TRBD1. This CDR3 is built from 15 residues. Per germline, CDR1 SGHTA and CDR2 FQGTGA. Trimming took 4 bases from V and 1 from J; bases not matched to a gene: 4. CDR3 in amino acids: CASSSGTGPNTEAFF. The CDR3 coding sequence is TGTGCCAGCAGCTCGGGGACAGGGCCGAACACTGAAGCTTTCTTT. The complete variable domain, with remaining parts taken from reference TRBV7-3 and TRBJ1-1, reads GAGVSQTPSNKVTEKGKYVELRCDPISGHTALYWYRQSLGQGPEFLIYFQGTGAADDSGLPNDRFFAVRPEGSVSTLKIQRTERGDSAVYLCASSSGTGPNTEAFFGQGTRLTVV.

This clonotype turned up a few times. The gene calls are TRBV19 and TRBJ1-5; D is uncertain. Germline lookup yields CDR1 LNHDA and CDR2 SQIVND (reference sequence). V shed 3 bases and J shed 5 bases, with 14 bases lying between them. CDR3 length equals 15 residues. The CDR3 protein is CASSIPLWEDQPQHF. The CDR3 DNA is TGTGCCAGTAGTATTCCTCTCTGGGAAGATCAGCCCCAGCATTTT. The full variable domain, its missing parts supplied by reference TRBV19 and TRBJ1-5, is DGGITQSPKYLFRKEGQNVTLSCEQNLNHDAMYWYRQDPGQGLRLIYYSQIVNDFQKGDIAEGYSVSREKKESFPLTVTSAQKNPTAFYLCASSIPLWEDQPQHFGDGTRLSIL.

The gene calls are TRBV28 and TRBJ1-2; a possible D gene is TRBD1 (6 bases). This CDR3 spans 15 amino acids. Germline CDR1 and CDR2: MDHEN and SYDVKM. Trimming stripped 3 bases from V and 2 bases from J, with 13 bases between. This chain's CDR3 is CASSLGAEGNYGYTF. The CDR3 DNA follows: TGTGCCAGCAGTTTGGGGGCAGAGGGAAACTATGGCTACACCTTC.

The CDR3 is CSARVIAQPQHF. In DNA, the CDR3 is TGCAGTGCTAGAGTTATAGCGCAGCCCCAGCATTTT. J is TRBJ1-5 and V is TRBV20-1, with no clear D. Germline CDR1 reads DFQATT; CDR2 reads SNEGSKA (reference sequence). V was pared by 1 base and J by 7 bases, with 8 bases between. The CDR3 is 12 residues long.

This clonotype was counted many times. This chain links TRBV2 with TRBJ2-2; D remains ambiguous. Germline V gene data show CDR1 as SNHLY and CDR2 as FYNNEI. The V and J ends lost 6 bases and 5 bases respectively, with 7 bases between them. CDR3 length: 12 amino acids. CDR3 protein: CASRVQTGELFF. In DNA, the CDR3 is TGTGCCAGCAGAGTCCAGACCGGGGAGCTGTTTTTT.